These 30 T cell receptor beta chains were all obtained from the same sample, sequenced in a study of blood T cell repertoires in COVID-19. Here immunoSEQ multiplex PCR was the method, and the copy in TCRdb shows in-frame clones only, minus some. The table lists hundreds of thousands of clones, about four fifths of them singletons. The sequencing input was peripheral blood. These receptor sequences come from a woman of 80 years or more with COVID-19, enrolled during active disease.

CDR3 nucleotide sequence: TGCGCCAGCAGGAGGACTAGCGGGAGTCAAGAGACCCAGTACTTC. Translated, it gives CASRRTSGSQETQYF. The rearrangement uses TRBV5-1 and TRBJ2-5; 13 bases fit TRBD2. Germline CDR1 reads SGHRS; CDR2 reads YFSETQ. The junction had 3 bases not matched to a gene; V was cut back by 5 bases and J by 2 bases. This CDR3 spans 15 amino acids.

The V gene is TRBV19, the J gene TRBJ2-1; no definite D call. The V end was cut by 1 base, the J end by 6 bases, with 16 bases between. The CDR3 covers 16 residues. CDR1 is LNHDA, CDR2 SQIVND, per germline (reference sequence). The CDR3 reads CASSIVGTLRVNEQFF. The CDR3 DNA sequence: TGTGCCAGTAGTATAGTTGGAACCCTTCGGGTCAATGAGCAGTTCTTC.

This chain links TRBV5-1 with TRBJ1-2; D is unresolved. Looked up from germline, CDR1 is SGHRS and CDR2 is YFSETQ. V lost 4 bases to trimming and J lost 0 bases, with 13 bases between them. The CDR3 is 15 residues long. CDR3 protein: CASSNRGQTNYGYTF. The DNA of the CDR3 is TGCGCCAGCAGCAACCGGGGTCAAACTAACTATGGCTACACCTTC.

This sequence joins TRBV7-9 and TRBJ1-1; a possible D gene is TRBD1 (6 bases). This CDR3 region has 15 residues. CDR1 and CDR2 from the germline V gene are SEHNR and FQNEAQ (reference sequence). The V end was cut by 3 bases, the J end by 3 bases, with 14 bases between. Here the CDR3 reads CASSLGNRADTEAFF. In DNA, the CDR3 is TGTGCCAGCAGCTTGGGGAACAGGGCGGACACTGAAGCTTTCTTT.

The chain uses TRBV5-8 and TRBJ1-1; D not certain. The germline CDR1 and CDR2 sequences are SGHTS and YDEGEE. The V and J ends lost 1 base and 0 bases respectively, with 4 bases between them. The CDR3 spans 13 residues. The DNA of the CDR3 is TGTGCCAGCAGCTTGACGGTGAACACTGAAGCTTTCTTT. Its translation: CASSLTVNTEAFF.

The chain carries TRBV11-2 and TRBJ1-6, with D possibly being TRBD1 (5 bases). Between the trimmed V and J ends, which lost 5 bases and 0 bases, there was a span of 11 bases. CDR3 length equals 16 residues. Germline assignment: CDR1 SGHAT and CDR2 FQNNGV. CDR3 sequence: CASSPLGGSYNSPLHF. CDR3 nucleotide sequence: TGTGCCAGCAGCCCCCTCGGGGGCTCCTATAATTCACCCCTCCACTTT.

Only one count was recorded for this clone. The gene calls are TRBV5-1 and TRBJ2-7; 13 bases are a match to TRBD2. Germline V CDR1 and CDR2: SGHRS, YFSETQ. This CDR3 is built from 14 residues. J lost 3 bases, V lost 3 bases, and 0 bases had no gene match. CDR3 residues: CASSWTSGSYEQYF. Written as DNA, the CDR3 is TGCGCCAGCAGCTGGACTAGCGGGAGCTACGAGCAGTACTTC.

This sequence joins TRBV10-2 and TRBJ1-1; no clear D gene. V lost 3 bases and J lost 0, with 11 bases in between. CDR1 and CDR2 from the germline V gene are WSHSY and SAAADI. There are 15 residues in the CDR3. In DNA, the CDR3 is TGCGCCAGCAGTGAAACAGCCCCCATGAACACTGAAGCTTTCTTT. It translates to CASSETAPMNTEAFF.

The J gene is TRBJ1-4, the V gene TRBV6-5, with D possibly TRBD1 on 6 matching bases. Germline lookup yields CDR1 MNHEY and CDR2 SVGAGI. Between the trimmed V and J ends, which lost 6 bases and 8 bases, there was a span of 16 bases. The CDR3 has 14 residues. The CDR3 region has the DNA TGTGCCAGCAGGGACAGTTACCTTGGGGAAAAACTGTTTTTT. Its translation is CASRDSYLGEKLFF.

V usage is TRBV7-2 and J usage is TRBJ2-3, with 7 bases fitting TRBD2. Germline V lookup: CDR1 SGHTA, CDR2 FQGNSA. The CDR3 totals 17 residues. Trimming removed 0 bases from V and 0 bases from J; junction bases left unmatched: 6. CDR3 loop: CASSLAGGPGSTDTQYF. Written as DNA, the CDR3 is TGTGCCAGCAGCTTAGCGGGAGGGCCCGGGAGCACAGATACGCAGTATTTT.

This chain uses TRBV3-1 (or the pseudogene TRBV3-2) with TRBJ2-7, with TRBD1 matching over 7 bases. The germline CDR1 and CDR2 sequences are LGHDT and YNNKEL (reference sequence). The V gene end was trimmed by 5 bases and the J gene end by 7 bases; junction bases not matched to a gene: 11. The CDR3 is made up of 14 amino acids. DNA of the CDR3: TGTGCCAGCAGCGCAAGACAGGGTAGGGGGGAGCAGTACTTC. The encoded protein is CASSARQGRGEQYF.

The V and J genes are TRBV3-1 (or the pseudogene TRBV3-2) and TRBJ1-2; 10 bases are a match to TRBD1. The CDR3 spans 15 residues. Losses at the gene ends were 0 bases for V and 8 bases for J; bases not matched to a gene: 6. The germline V gene encodes CDR1 LGHDT and CDR2 YNNKEL (reference sequence). DNA of the CDR3: TGTGCCAGCAGCCAAGAAGACAGGGGGCGCCGAGGCTACACCTTC. Translated: CASSQEDRGRRGYTF.

The gene calls are TRBV5-6 and TRBJ1-2; unclear D gene. Trimming removed 4 bases at V and 4 bases at J, with 14 bases between. Germline V gene sequence: CDR1 SGHDT, CDR2 YYEEEE. This CDR3 has 14 amino acids. The CDR3 region has the DNA TGTGCCAGCAGCCCCGCCGCGCGAGCCTATGGCTACACCTTC. Its translation: CASSPAARAYGYTF.

This clone has only one observation. V and J are TRBV4-3 and TRBJ2-1; 12 nucleotides match TRBD2. Trimming took 0 bases from V and 6 from J; bases not matched to a gene: 6. Germline values: CDR1 LGHNA, CDR2 YSLEER. This CDR3 is 17 amino acids long. Written as DNA, the CDR3 is TGCGCCAGCAGCCAAGAAAGCGGACTAGCGGGAATCAATGAGCAGTTCTTC. Its translation: CASSQESGLAGINEQFF.

V gene TRBV30 combines with J gene TRBJ2-1, with a tentative D call TRBD2 (7 bases). This CDR3 has 19 residues. V lost 0 bases, J lost 5 bases, and 26 bases lay in between. Germline lookup yields CDR1 GTSNPN and CDR2 SVGIG (reference sequence). This chain's CDR3 is CAWSVRGGSRAFRDNEQFF. The CDR3 DNA is TGTGCCTGGAGTGTACGCGGGGGCAGCAGGGCCTTTAGGGACAATGAGCAGTTCTTC.

The chain combines TRBV5-4 with TRBJ2-2; TRBD1 matches 10 bases. The CDR3 covers 14 residues. The germline CDR1 and CDR2 sequences are SGHNT and YYREEE (reference sequence). Trimming at V came to 6 bases and at J to 8 bases, leaving 7 bases not matched to a gene. The CDR3 coding sequence is TGTGCCAGCACCCAGGACAGGGGGAATGGGGAGCTGTTTTTT. It encodes CASTQDRGNGELFF. The whole variable domain, filled in from reference TRBV5-4 and TRBJ2-2, reads ETGVTQSPTHLIKTRGQQVTLRCSSQSGHNTVSWYQQALGQGPQFIFQYYREEENGRGNFPPRFSGLQFPNYSSELNVNALELDDSALYLCASTQDRGNGELFFGEGSRLTVL.

The chain joins TRBV7-2 to TRBJ2-2; no firm D call. There are 14 residues in the CDR3. Germline CDR1 reads SGHTA; CDR2 reads FQGNSA. Trimming removed 7 bases from V and 6 bases from J, with 15 bases in between. The CDR3 DNA reads as TGTGCCAGCATCTACACTATATCCTCCGGGGAGCTGTTTTTT. It codes for CASIYTISSGELFF.

The genes are TRBV29-1 and TRBJ2-7; D gene ambiguous. This CDR3 comprises 9 residues. The V end was cut by 8 bases, the J end by 6 bases, with 8 bases between. Germline loops: CDR1 SQVTM, CDR2 ANQGSEA. The chain's CDR3 is CSPGLEQYF. The CDR3 DNA reads as TGCAGCCCAGGCCTCGAGCAGTACTTC.

This chain links TRBV3-1 (or the pseudogene TRBV3-2) with TRBJ1-1; TRBD1 might be the D (6 bases). Looked up from germline, CDR1 is LGHDT and CDR2 is YNNKEL (reference sequence). This CDR3 contains 12 residues. The germline V and J ends were trimmed by 7 bases and 2 bases, with 8 bases remaining between them. CDR3 residues: CASKDSNTEAFF. The CDR3, as DNA: TGTGCCAGCAAGGACAGCAACACTGAAGCTTTCTTT.

This clone was observed once. The chain uses TRBV5-1 and TRBJ1-1; 9 bases fit TRBD1. Germline lookup yields CDR1 SGHRS and CDR2 YFSETQ. The CDR3 runs to 14 residues. The V gene end was trimmed by 0 bases and the J gene end by 11 bases; junction bases not matched to a gene: 8. CDR3 residues: CASSLALGQGRAFF. CDR3 bases: TGCGCCAGCAGCTTGGCCTTGGGACAGGGCAGGGCTTTCTTT.

The J gene is TRBJ2-7, the V gene TRBV19, with D possibly matching TRBD1 (5 bases). Germline V gives CDR1 LNHDA, CDR2 SQIVND (reference sequence). The CDR3 extends over 14 amino acids. Trimming removed 4 bases at V and 5 bases at J, with 15 bases between. The chain's CDR3 is CASSTPRQTNEQYF. CDR3 bases: TGTGCCAGTAGTACCCCGAGACAGACGAACGAGCAGTACTTC.

This clone was seen only a few times. Other DNA sequences of this sample code for an identical CDR3. The chain links TRBV7-3 to TRBJ1-2; 10 bases are shared with TRBD1. Germline lookup yields CDR1 SGHTA and CDR2 FQGTGA. This CDR3 contains 13 residues. V gave up 5 bases and J gave up 8 bases; unmatched junction bases: 5. The CDR3 here is CASSPDRGRGYTF. The CDR3 DNA sequence: TGTGCCAGCAGCCCCGACAGGGGGCGAGGCTACACCTTC.

This clone was recorded only once. V is TRBV30 and J is TRBJ2-7; unclear D gene. Germline-derived CDR1 and CDR2 are GTSNPN and SVGIG (reference sequence). The V end lost 1 base, the J end lost 0 bases, and 7 bases lay between the germline ends. This CDR3 comprises 13 residues. CDR3: CAWSASSSYEQYF. The CDR3 bases are TGTGCCTGGAGTGCATCTAGCTCCTACGAGCAGTACTTC.

The rearrangement links TRBV7-9 to TRBJ1-3; maybe TRBD1 (6 bases). Trimming took 1 base from V and 4 from J, leaving 14 bases between them. This CDR3 region has 16 residues. Germline V gene data show CDR1 as SEHNR and CDR2 as FQNEAQ (reference sequence). This chain's CDR3 is CASSLVQGPLGNTIYF. The CDR3 nucleotides read TGTGCCAGCAGCTTAGTTCAGGGGCCTTTGGGAAACACCATATATTTT.

This chain joins TRBV20-1 and TRBJ2-7; D call uncertain. Germline V gene sequence: CDR1 DFQATT, CDR2 SNEGSKA (reference sequence). The CDR3 contains 11 residues. V was trimmed by 3 bases and J by 3 bases, leaving 6 bases between them. The CDR3 bases are TGCAGTGCTAGTTACAGCTACGAGCAGTACTTC. Amino acid sequence: CSASYSYEQYF.

The V call is TRBV2, the J call TRBJ2-1, with D maybe TRBD1 (5 bases). The V and J ends lost 6 bases and 10 bases respectively, with 10 bases between them. Germline loops: CDR1 SNHLY, CDR2 FYNNEI. This CDR3 contains 11 residues. CDR3 sequence reads: CASSPGIEQFF. CDR3 coding DNA: TGTGCCAGCAGCCCAGGGATAGAGCAGTTCTTC.

The chain recombines TRBV28 with TRBJ2-7, with 10 nucleotides matching TRBD2. CDR1 is MDHEN, CDR2 SYDVKM, per germline. J gave up 5 bases and V 7 bases, and 8 bases lay outside the gene matches. The CDR3 has 14 residues. The CDR3 region is CASKTSGIGNEQYF. CDR3 nucleotide sequence: TGTGCCAGCAAAACTAGCGGGATAGGCAACGAGCAGTACTTC.

The chain couples TRBV5-5 to TRBJ1-3, with D unclear. The ends were cut back, 0 bases at V and 3 bases at J, with 10 bases in the middle. The CDR3 is 15 residues long. Germline CDR1 and CDR2: SGHKS and YYEKEE (reference sequence). CDR3 region: CASSLEGGSGNTIYF. CDR3 DNA: TGTGCCAGCAGCTTGGAGGGAGGGAGTGGAAACACCATATATTTT.

The chain is built from TRBV6-5 and TRBJ1-1; 7 nucleotides line up with TRBD1. V shed 10 bases and J 3 bases; nucleotides not matched to a gene: 11. The germline V gene encodes CDR1 MNHEY and CDR2 SVGAGI. The CDR3 runs to 14 residues. The CDR3 nucleotides are TGTGCCACTTCACCCGACAGGGAAGACACTGAAGCTTTCTTT. It codes for CATSPDREDTEAFF.

The CDR3 DNA reads as TGCGCCAGCAGCTTGCAGGGGCCCTACACTGAAGCTTTCTTT. Its translation: CASSLQGPYTEAFF. V usage is TRBV5-1 and J usage is TRBJ1-1; D possibly corresponds to TRBD1 (6 bases). Per germline, CDR1 SGHRS and CDR2 YFSETQ. The V and J ends lost 1 base and 3 bases respectively, with 10 bases between them. The CDR3 is made up of 14 amino acids.